The T cell receptor (beta chain) under discussion was sequenced for a study of patients and donors after allogeneic stem cell transplantation. Trimming cost V 10 bases and J 4 bases; bases outside gene matches: 17. The CDR3 length is 16 residues. A single record per CDR3 protein comes from TCRdb applying MiXCR to the RT-PCR reads. The table records over 350,000 distinct CDR3 sequences, 16% of them present only once. The gene calls are TRBV12-3 or TRBV12-4 and TRBJ2-3, with 7 bases fitting TRBD2. The sequencing input was blood, either unsorted or a sorted T cell fraction (not recorded which). The clonotype comes from a human donor who was either an allogeneic HSCT recipient or a stem cell or donor lymphocyte infusion donor (not recorded which). It is not recorded whose cells these are; they may come from a transplant donor. DNA for the CDR3: TGTGCCACCGCTCCCGGGAGGCCAACAGGCCCAGATACGCAGTATTTT. Translating it yields CATAPGRPTGPDTQYF.